Listed here are 31 T cell receptor beta chains from one sample, sequenced in a study of blood T cell repertoires in COVID-19. TCRdb keeps only in-frame clones here, not all; method: immunoSEQ multiplex PCR. In the table there are 150,000 to 200,000 clones, 89% of which are singletons. What was sequenced was peripheral blood. All receptors derive from a man between 18 and 35 years old who had recovered from COVID-19.

The gene calls are TRBV5-1 and TRBJ2-5, with 10 bases lining up with TRBD1. The germline V gene encodes CDR1 SGHRS and CDR2 YFSETQ. V gave up 1 base and J gave up 0 bases; unmatched junction bases: 3. The CDR3 consists of 16 residues. CDR3 amino acids: CASSLFGTGDQETQYF. As DNA, the CDR3 is TGCGCCAGCAGCTTGTTCGGGACAGGGGACCAAGAGACCCAGTACTTC. The entire variable domain, with the rest obtained from reference TRBV5-1 and TRBJ2-5, is as follows: KAGVTQTPRYLIKTRGQQVTLSCSPISGHRSVSWYQQTPGQGLQFLFEYFSETQRNKGNFPGRFSGRQFSNSRSEMNVSTLELGDSALYLCASSLFGTGDQETQYFGPGTRLLVL.

This clone appeared a single time. V gene TRBV6-5 combines with J gene TRBJ2-7; D remains unclear. CDR1 is MNHEY and CDR2 is SVGAGI in the germline V gene. Trimming removed 0 bases at V and 3 bases at J, with 6 bases between. The CDR3 totals 13 residues. CDR3: CASSYSVSYEQYF. CDR3 DNA sequence: TGTGCCAGCAGTTACTCTGTCAGCTACGAGCAGTACTTC.

The chain recombines TRBV29-1 with TRBJ2-7; 9 bases are shared with TRBD1. Germline V gives CDR1 SQVTM, CDR2 ANQGSEA. The CDR3 covers 12 residues. Trimming cost V 5 bases and J 2 bases; bases outside gene matches: 1. The CDR3 nucleotides are TGCAGCGTTCGGACAGGGGCCTACGAGCAGTACTTC. Protein: CSVRTGAYEQYF.

The chain couples TRBV5-4 to TRBJ2-2; D gene ambiguous. Germline V gene sequence: CDR1 SGHNT, CDR2 YYREEE (reference sequence). The CDR3 spans 15 residues. Deletions cut 4 bases from V and 4 bases from J, with 14 bases between. CDR3 sequence: CASSKKESSTGELFF. CDR3 DNA sequence: TGTGCCAGCAGCAAGAAGGAGTCTTCCACCGGGGAGCTGTTTTTT.

The rearrangement joins TRBV5-1 to TRBJ2-1; TRBD2 matches at 14 bases. The CDR3 runs to 17 residues. J lost 1 base, V lost 3 bases, and 3 bases had no gene match. Germline V gene lookup returns CDR1 SGHRS and CDR2 YFSETQ. This chain's CDR3 is CASSSGLAGGSYNEQFF. DNA for the CDR3: TGCGCCAGCAGCTCCGGACTAGCGGGGGGTTCCTACAATGAGCAGTTCTTC. Together with reference TRBV5-1 and TRBJ2-1, the CDR3 gives the full variable domain: KAGVTQTPRYLIKTRGQQVTLSCSPISGHRSVSWYQQTPGQGLQFLFEYFSETQRNKGNFPGRFSGRQFSNSRSEMNVSTLELGDSALYLCASSSGLAGGSYNEQFFGPGTRLTVL.

The chain links TRBV27 to TRBJ2-1, with 11 bases identical to TRBD2. Germline V gene sequence: CDR1 MNHEY, CDR2 SMNVEV (reference sequence). There are 14 residues in the CDR3. J was trimmed by 12 bases and V by 5 bases; bases with no gene match: 9. The CDR3 spells CASSTIAGGLGQFF. As DNA, the CDR3 is TGTGCCAGCAGTACAATAGCGGGAGGGCTGGGGCAGTTCTTC.

In this sample, this clone turned up once. V usage is TRBV28 and J usage is TRBJ1-4; a weak D match, TRBD1 (5 bases). The V end was cut by 6 bases, the J end by 8 bases, with 16 bases between. This CDR3 comprises 14 residues. Germline V gene data show CDR1 as MDHEN and CDR2 as SYDVKM. CDR3 residues: CASSSFSGPEKLFF. The DNA for the CDR3 is TGTGCCAGCAGCTCTTTTTCAGGGCCGGAAAAACTGTTTTTT.

This rearrangement joins TRBV5-4 to TRBJ2-1; D is possibly TRBD2 (6 bases). The germline V gene has CDR1 SGHNT and CDR2 YYREEE (reference sequence). V lost 4 bases and J 7 bases, leaving 12 bases between the germline ends. The CDR3 covers 13 residues. CDR3 sequence reads: CASSRGTGNEQFF. The CDR3 bases are TGTGCCAGCAGCCGGGGGACGGGAAATGAGCAGTTCTTC.

The chain combines TRBV7-3 with TRBJ2-1; D call uncertain. V shed 3 bases and J shed 0 bases, with 15 bases lying between them. The germline V gene encodes CDR1 SGHTA and CDR2 FQGTGA. This CDR3 has 17 amino acids. The CDR3 coding sequence is TGTGCCAGCAGCTTCTCATATACTTCCAACTCCTACAATGAGCAGTTCTTC. It codes for CASSFSYTSNSYNEQFF.

V usage is TRBV6-5 and J usage is TRBJ2-7; D may be TRBD1 (5 bases). V was cut by 6 bases and J by 2 bases, with 11 bases left in between. The CDR3 is made up of 13 amino acids. Germline V CDR1 and CDR2: MNHEY, SVGAGI. As DNA, the CDR3 is TGTGCCAGCAGCCAGGGAAGCACCTACGAGCAGTACTTC. Amino acid sequence: CASSQGSTYEQYF.

The CDR3 sequence is CASSLTASYNSPLHF. The CDR3 DNA reads as TGTGCCAGCAGCTTAACAGCCTCCTATAATTCACCCCTCCACTTT. V and J are TRBV7-9 and TRBJ1-6; D gene unclear. Between the trimmed V and J ends, which lost 2 bases and 0 bases, there was a span of 5 bases. The germline gives CDR1 SEHNR, CDR2 FQNEAQ (reference sequence). The CDR3 is 15 amino acids.

The chain carries TRBV3-1 (or the pseudogene TRBV3-2) and TRBJ2-1; TRBD2 matches 15 bases. Germline lookup yields CDR1 LGHDT and CDR2 YNNKEL (reference sequence). The trim removed 5 bases at V and 5 bases at J, leaving 7 bases unmatched. CDR3 length equals 17 residues. In nucleotides, the CDR3 is TGTGCCAGCAGCGGCCCCGGGACTAGCGGGAGGAACAATGAGCAGTTCTTC. This encodes CASSGPGTSGRNNEQFF.

V and J are TRBV7-2 and TRBJ2-5; 7 bases map to TRBD1. Looked up from germline, CDR1 is SGHTA and CDR2 is FQGNSA. V lost 5 bases, J lost 7 bases, and 10 bases stayed unmatched. The CDR3 length is 14 residues. For the CDR3, the DNA is TGTGCCAGCAGCCCGCAAGGGGACAGCGGGACCCAGTACTTC. Its protein product is CASSPQGDSGTQYF.

The rearrangement uses TRBV15 and TRBJ2-1; TRBD1 agrees at 9 bases. Trimming removed 0 bases from V and 7 bases from J; junction bases left unmatched: 7. Germline V gene lookup returns CDR1 LNHNV and CDR2 YYDKDF (reference sequence). The CDR3 is made up of 16 amino acids. CDR3 sequence: CATSRDRAGQGNEQFF. The CDR3 coding sequence is TGTGCCACCAGCAGAGATAGGGCAGGACAGGGGAATGAGCAGTTCTTC.

The gene calls are TRBV6-4 and TRBJ2-2, with D unclear. The CDR3 runs 17 residues. Germline CDR1 and CDR2: MRHNA and SNTAGT. V was shortened by 0 bases and J by 7 bases, with 18 bases between the two germline ends. The CDR3 loop is CASSDSPLTRRGGELFF. DNA of the CDR3: TGTGCCAGCAGTGACTCCCCCCTGACCCGGCGAGGCGGGGAGCTGTTTTTT.

CDR3 sequence (DNA): TGCGCCAGCAGCCAAGAGGGTATAGCGGGAGAAGGAGAGACCCAGTACTTC. It yields the protein CASSQEGIAGEGETQYF. The genes are TRBV4-3 and TRBJ2-5; 9 positions agree with TRBD2. The CDR3 length is 17 residues. From germline, CDR1 is LGHNA and CDR2 YSLEER. Germline trimming cut 0 bases from V and 4 bases from J; bases unmatched to any gene: 9.

This rearrangement joins TRBV5-1 to TRBJ1-4, with D possibly TRBD1 on 5 matching bases. CDR1 and CDR2 (germline): SGHRS, YFSETQ. V lost 0 bases and J 7 bases, leaving 13 bases between the germline ends. The CDR3 totals 15 residues. This CDR3 is CASSLGRTLGEKLFF. The DNA for the CDR3 is TGCGCCAGCAGCTTGGGTCGGACATTAGGTGAAAAACTGTTTTTT.

The rearrangement joins TRBV7-2 to TRBJ2-1; 7 nucleotides line up with TRBD1. The CDR3 runs to 15 residues. J lost 5 bases, V lost 4 bases, and 8 bases had no gene match. The germline V gene has CDR1 SGHTA and CDR2 FQGNSA. The DNA for the CDR3 is TGTGCCAGCAGCTCCAGGGGACAGAAAAACAATGAGCAGTTCTTC. Translation gives CASSSRGQKNNEQFF.

The count of this clone is one. The chain combines TRBV4-1 with TRBJ2-3; 12 bases match TRBD2. This CDR3 has 19 amino acids. V lost 4 bases to trimming and J lost 1 base; unmatched junction nucleotides: 12. Per the germline V gene, CDR1 is MGHRA and CDR2 is YSYEKL. CDR3 in amino acids: CASSLARLAGATGTDTQYF. In DNA, the CDR3 is TGCGCCAGCAGCCTCGCTAGACTAGCGGGAGCCACGGGCACAGATACGCAGTATTTT.

This chain connects TRBV5-1 to TRBJ2-5; D might be TRBD1 (6 bases). The germline gives CDR1 SGHRS, CDR2 YFSETQ. The CDR3 loop spans 15 amino acids. V lost 0 bases, J lost 2 bases, and 11 bases lay in between. The CDR3 sequence: CASSLVWDNQETQYF. CDR3 coding DNA: TGCGCCAGCAGCTTGGTTTGGGACAATCAAGAGACCCAGTACTTC.

The V and J genes are TRBV11-2 and TRBJ2-3; 7 bases are a match to TRBD2. V dropped 7 bases and J dropped 0; count of bases not matched to a gene: 7. Germline V lookup: CDR1 SGHAT, CDR2 FQNNGV. The CDR3 extends over 15 amino acids. The DNA of the CDR3 is TGTGCCAGCAACTTCGGGGGGACTAGCACAGATACGCAGTATTTT. It encodes CASNFGGTSTDTQYF.

The chain is built from TRBV12-5 and TRBJ2-7, with 7 bases aligning to TRBD1. Germline values: CDR1 LGHNT, CDR2 FRNRAP. CDR3 length: 13 amino acids. The V gene end was trimmed by 6 bases and the J gene end by 5 bases; junction bases not matched to a gene: 7. The CDR3 DNA is TGTGCTAGTGGCCTGACAGGGTGGGACGAGCAGTACTTC. Translated, it gives CASGLTGWDEQYF.

V gene TRBV29-1 combines with J gene TRBJ1-2; 7 bases match TRBD1. Germline assignment: CDR1 SQVTM and CDR2 ANQGSEA. V shed 8 bases and J 3 bases; nucleotides not matched to a gene: 6. This CDR3 has 12 amino acids. CDR3 in amino acids: CSSRQGDYGYTF. The CDR3 nucleotides are TGCAGCTCTCGACAGGGCGACTATGGCTACACCTTC.

The rearrangement joins TRBV4-3 to TRBJ2-2, with 8 bases aligning to TRBD1. Germline V lookup: CDR1 LGHNA, CDR2 YSLEER. The V and J ends lost 1 base and 7 bases, in that order; junction bases with no gene match: 20. CDR3 length: 20 residues. The CDR3, as DNA: TGCGCCAGCAGCCAAGTTCATGGACAGGGTTCGTTTTTGGGATTCGGGGAGCTGTTTTTT. Protein product: CASSQVHGQGSFLGFGELFF.

V gene TRBV3-1 (or the pseudogene TRBV3-2) combines with J gene TRBJ1-2; D gene uncertain. The germline V gene has CDR1 LGHDT and CDR2 YNNKEL (reference sequence). Trimming left V 1 base short and J 7 bases short, with 7 bases between. This CDR3 region has 12 residues. CDR3 residues: CASSQVRGGYTF. The CDR3 DNA follows: TGTGCCAGCAGCCAAGTACGGGGTGGCTACACCTTC.

The rearrangement uses TRBV24-1 and TRBJ2-2; tentative D call: TRBD1 (6 bases). Trimming shortened V by 3 bases and J by 5 bases, and 12 bases separated the two germline ends. Germline V gene data show CDR1 as KGHDR and CDR2 as SFDVKD. The CDR3 sequence is 15 residues long. The DNA for the CDR3 is TGTGCCACCAGTGATCCGACAGGAATGACCGGGGAGCTGTTTTTT. Translation gives CATSDPTGMTGELFF.

The CDR3 nucleotides are TGTGCCAGCAGTTCTCAGGGTTACACTGAAGCTTTCTTT. As protein: CASSSQGYTEAFF. The chain recombines TRBV12-3 or TRBV12-4 with TRBJ1-1; D may be TRBD1 (5 bases). The CDR3 runs 13 residues. The V gene lost 4 bases and the J gene lost 3 bases, with 9 bases spanning the gap.

The J gene is TRBJ2-3, the V gene TRBV5-1, with 7 bases identical to TRBD2. With 4 bases clipped from V and 4 bases from J, the junction kept 12 bases outside the gene matches. The CDR3 consists of 16 residues. CDR1 is SGHRS, CDR2 YFSETQ, per germline. The CDR3 bases are TGCGCCAGCAGCACCGGACTCCTAGCGGAGGCAGATACGCAGTATTTT. Translation: CASSTGLLAEADTQYF.

The chain uses TRBV7-2 and TRBJ1-1, with 11 bases that match TRBD1. With 5 bases clipped from V and 3 bases from J, the junction kept 14 bases outside the gene matches. The CDR3 sequence is 18 residues long. Looked up from germline, CDR1 is SGHTA and CDR2 is FQGNSA. The CDR3 DNA sequence: TGTGCCAGCAGCCCTCCCGCGGGACAGGGGGAATCCGACACTGAAGCTTTCTTT. Protein: CASSPPAGQGESDTEAFF.

V is TRBV3-1 (or the pseudogene TRBV3-2) and J is TRBJ2-7; 9 bases are shared with TRBD1. This CDR3 spans 15 amino acids. After removal of 3 bases from V and 4 bases from J, the junction contained 7 bases not matched to a gene. Germline V gene lookup returns CDR1 LGHDT and CDR2 YNNKEL (reference sequence). The CDR3 loop is CASSHGPGQGYEQYF. CDR3 DNA: TGTGCCAGCAGCCACGGCCCGGGACAGGGTTACGAGCAGTACTTC.

V gene TRBV3-1 (or the pseudogene TRBV3-2) combines with J gene TRBJ2-1; D remains ambiguous. Trimming pared 3 bases from V and 6 bases from J, leaving 6 bases between. Germline CDR1 and CDR2: LGHDT and YNNKEL (reference sequence). This CDR3 comprises 12 residues. CDR3 sequence: CASSHLGNEQFF. The CDR3 DNA follows: TGTGCCAGCAGCCATCTCGGCAATGAGCAGTTCTTC.